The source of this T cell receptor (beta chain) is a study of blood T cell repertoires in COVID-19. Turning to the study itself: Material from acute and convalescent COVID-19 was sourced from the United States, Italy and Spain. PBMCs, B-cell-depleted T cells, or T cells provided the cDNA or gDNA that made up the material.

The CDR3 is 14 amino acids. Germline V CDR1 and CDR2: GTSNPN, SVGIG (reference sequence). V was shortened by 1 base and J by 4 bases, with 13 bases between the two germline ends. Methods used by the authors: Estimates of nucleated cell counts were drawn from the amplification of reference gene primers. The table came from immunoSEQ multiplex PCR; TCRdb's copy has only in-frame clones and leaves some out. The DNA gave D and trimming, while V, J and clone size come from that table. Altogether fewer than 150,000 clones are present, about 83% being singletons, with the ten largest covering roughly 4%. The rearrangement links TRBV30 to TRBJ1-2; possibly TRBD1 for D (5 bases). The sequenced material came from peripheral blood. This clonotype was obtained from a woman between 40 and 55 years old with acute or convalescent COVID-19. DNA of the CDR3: TGTGCCTGGAGTGAGGGGAGGGTCCCCTATGGCTACACCTTC. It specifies CAWSEGRVPYGYTF.